A single sample gave rise to the 10 T cell receptor beta chains below, sequenced in a study of CD8 T cells in ankylosing spondylitis. TCRdb re-called the 5' RACE reads through MiXCR, storing one row per CDR3 protein. The sample records approximately 190,000 distinct CDR3 sequences, approximately 12% being singletons. Sequenced: blood, either unsorted or a sorted T cell fraction (not recorded which). Source of these receptors: a female donor with ankylosing spondylitis or in good health (not recorded which).

This chain connects TRBV29-1 to TRBJ2-7; no clear D gene. V was shortened by 4 bases and J by 3 bases, with 13 bases between the two germline ends. Germline values: CDR1 SQVTM, CDR2 ANQGSEA. The CDR3 covers 13 residues. The CDR3 coding sequence is TGCAGCGTTGCTCAAGTGGACCACTACGAGCAGTACTTC. Translating gives CSVAQVDHYEQYF.

This clonotype was counted ten times or more. DNA of the CDR3: TGCAGCGCCATTCATGGGGACAGGGGTTCCTACGAGCAGTACTTC. Translating it yields CSAIHGDRGSYEQYF. The chain recombines TRBV29-1 with TRBJ2-7; 10 positions match TRBD1. The V segment lost 7 bases and the J segment 1 base; nucleotides outside the gene matches: 10. The CDR3 loop spans 15 amino acids. Germline V gene sequence: CDR1 SQVTM, CDR2 ANQGSEA.

With respect to this clonotype: A junction boundary mismatches the germline segment, possibly from a read error. This sequence joins TRBV18 and TRBJ2-1; D gene ambiguous. This CDR3 contains 13 residues. The germline V gene has CDR1 KGHSH and CDR2 LQKENI. This CDR3 is CANSPSSYNEQFF. The CDR3 coding sequence is TGTGCCAACTCACCGAGCTCCTACAATGAGCAGTTCTTC.

This clonotype appeared many times. The chain recombines TRBV20-1 with TRBJ2-3, with 10 bases lining up with TRBD1. The CDR3 loop spans 15 amino acids. V was pared by 5 bases and J by 2 bases, with 7 bases of the junction left unmatched. The germline V gene has CDR1 DFQATT and CDR2 SNEGSKA (reference sequence). CDR3 protein: CSAEPGQGFTDTQYF. CDR3 DNA sequence: TGCAGTGCTGAACCGGGACAGGGGTTCACAGATACGCAGTATTTT.

A few counts support this clonotype. The genes are TRBV12-3 or TRBV12-4 and TRBJ2-7; 10 bases line up with TRBD1. J was trimmed by 3 bases and V by 4 bases; bases with no gene match: 6. This CDR3 is built from 15 residues. The CDR3 region has the DNA TGTGCCAGCAGTTCCCCCGGGACAGGGGTCTACGAGCAGTACTTC. It codes for CASSSPGTGVYEQYF.

For this clonotype: A much more abundant neighbour one base away suggests this may be a read error. This chain connects TRBV27 to TRBJ2-7; 8 bases fit TRBD1. Per germline, CDR1 MNHEY and CDR2 SMNVEV (reference sequence). The CDR3 runs 14 residues. The CDR3 reads CSSSIRTGPYEQYF. The CDR3 nucleotides are TGTTCCAGCAGTATCCGGACAGGGCCATACGAGCAGTACTTC.

This clonotype has a count of ten or more. The chain recombines TRBV14 with TRBJ2-3, with a possible D match to TRBD1 (5 bases). Per the germline V gene, CDR1 is SGHDN and CDR2 is FVKESK. V was trimmed by 5 bases and J by 1 base, leaving 16 bases between them. This CDR3 has 16 residues. The CDR3 sequence: CASSDLEGAGTDTQYF. The DNA for the CDR3 is TGTGCCAGCAGCGATCTAGAAGGGGCTGGCACAGATACGCAGTATTTT.

This clonotype was seen ten or more times. This chain links TRBV20-1 with TRBJ2-1; D ambiguous. V gave up 3 bases and J gave up 5 bases, with 8 bases separating them. The CDR3 has 12 amino acids. From germline, CDR1 is DFQATT and CDR2 SNEGSKA (reference sequence). The CDR3 spells CSASLANNEQFF. CDR3 nucleotides: TGCAGTGCTAGTTTGGCCAACAATGAGCAGTTCTTC.

V is TRBV11-2 and J is TRBJ2-3; the match to TRBD2 covers 7 bases. V lost 4 bases, J lost 1 base, and 11 bases stayed unmatched. This CDR3 spans 17 amino acids. The germline CDR1 and CDR2 sequences are SGHAT and FQNNGV. For the CDR3, the DNA is TGTGCCAGCAGCTGGGGAGGGCCCTTGGCTGGCACAGATACGCAGTATTTT. Translating gives CASSWGGPLAGTDTQYF. The entire variable domain, with the rest obtained from reference TRBV11-2 and TRBJ2-3, is as follows: EAGVAQSPRYKIIEKRQSVAFWCNPISGHATLYWYQQILGQGPKLLIQFQNNGVVDDSQLPKDRFSAERLKGVDSTLKIQPAKLEDSAVYLCASSWGGPLAGTDTQYFGPGTRLTVL.

The CDR3 reads CASSFAMGGAYNEQFF. Written as DNA, the CDR3 is TGTGCCAGCTCTTTCGCGATGGGGGGAGCCTACAATGAGCAGTTCTTC. The V and J genes are TRBV18 and TRBJ2-1; maybe TRBD2 (6 bases). Germline V gives CDR1 KGHSH, CDR2 LQKENI. The CDR3 extends over 16 amino acids. V shed 6 bases and J shed 2 bases, with 17 bases lying between them.